These T cell receptor beta chains were read from a single sample in a study of blood T cell repertoires in COVID-19. Profiling relied on immunoSEQ multiplex PCR, and the TCRdb table lists in-frame clones only, not all of them. The sample lists around 360,000 clones; approximately 87% were seen once. Sample: PBMCs or T cells enriched from blood (not recorded which). These TCRs come from a man aged 40-49 years in a cohort exposed to, infected with or recovered from COVID-19 (not recorded which). Each CDR3 is given with its conserved first and last residue. D genes are given only for firm matches. For some rows the clone size is stated as once, few or many, or as a class when expanded; others skip it.

j_gene,abundance,d_gene,v_gene,CDR3aa,CDR3nt
TRBJ2-6,.,.,TRBV20-1,CSASGDRANVLTF,TGCAGTGCTAGTGGGGACAGGGCCAACGTCCTGACTTTC
TRBJ1-2,.,.,TRBV7-9,CASSFDSNYGYTF,TGTGCCAGCAGCTTTGACAGTAACTATGGCTACACCTTC
TRBJ2-2,.,.,TRBV7-2,CASSLDRAGTGELFF,TGTGCCAGCAGCTTAGACAGGGCGGGCACCGGGGAGCTGTTTTTT
TRBJ1-2,once,TRBD1,TRBV7-9,CASSFSQGMGGYTF,TGTGCCAGCAGCTTTTCACAGGGGATGGGCGGCTACACCTTC
TRBJ2-3,.,.,TRBV18,CASSSGLQADTQYF,TGTGCCAGCTCATCCGGCTTGCAGGCAGATACGCAGTATTTT
TRBJ2-2,.,TRBD2,TRBV5-4,CASSLASGSIGELFF,TGTGCCAGCAGCTTGGCTAGCGGGAGTATCGGGGAGCTGTTTTTT
TRBJ1-1,.,.,TRBV5-1,CASSTDRLSEAFF,TGCGCCAGCAGTACCGACAGGCTATCTGAAGCTTTCTTT
TRBJ1-2,.,.,TRBV18,CASSPDRTDNYGYTF,TGTGCCAGCTCACCAGACAGGACAGATAACTATGGCTACACCTTC
TRBJ2-6,.,TRBD1,TRBV9,CASSPRPGQAVSGANVLTF,TGTGCCAGCAGCCCGAGGCCGGGACAGGCCGTCTCTGGGGCCAACGTCCTGACTTTC
TRBJ1-1,.,.,TRBV27,CASRIRDSTKNTEAFF,TGTGCCAGCAGAATCCGGGATTCTACGAAGAACACTGAAGCTTTCTTT
TRBJ1-1,once,.,TRBV5-1,CASSFREDTEAFF,TGCGCCAGCAGCTTCAGGGAGGACACTGAAGCTTTCTTT
TRBJ2-2,.,TRBD2,TRBV27,CASSFREAPTGELFF,TGTGCCAGCAGTTTTCGGGAGGCCCCCACCGGGGAGCTGTTTTTT
TRBJ2-5,.,.,TRBV11-2,CASRSDLRGETQYF,TGTGCCAGCAGGTCTGACCTTAGGGGAGAGACCCAGTACTTC
TRBJ2-3,.,.,TRBV7-8,CASSLRTQGGKDTQYF,TGTGCCAGCAGCTTAAGAACCCAGGGTGGCAAAGATACGCAGTATTTT
TRBJ2-1,.,.,TRBV5-1,CASSFGGRRVGSNEQFF,TGCGCCAGCAGCTTCGGGGGGCGGAGAGTAGGATCCAATGAGCAGTTCTTC
TRBJ1-5,.,.,TRBV27,CASSLRREGGQPQHF,TGTGCCAGCAGTTTACGTCGGGAGGGCGGTCAGCCCCAGCATTTT
TRBJ1-5,.,.,TRBV6-5,CASTPGFGGNQPQHF,TGTGCCAGCACTCCGGGATTTGGGGGCAATCAGCCCCAGCATTTT
TRBJ2-7,.,TRBD1,TRBV19,CASSIFTTGGPPYEQYF,TGTGCCAGTAGTATTTTTACAACAGGGGGCCCGCCCTACGAGCAGTACTTC
TRBJ2-3,.,TRBD1,TRBV6-5,CASSSGTGGSDTQYF,TGTGCCAGCAGCTCCGGGACAGGGGGCTCAGATACGCAGTATTTT
TRBJ2-5,once,TRBD1,TRBV10-1,CASSAGTAQETQYF,TGCGCCAGCAGTGCAGGGACAGCCCAAGAGACCCAGTACTTC
TRBJ1-6,.,.,TRBV3-1/TRBV3-2,CASSQAPAGYSPLHF,TGTGCCAGCAGCCAAGCCCCGGCAGGGTATTCACCCCTCCACTTT
TRBJ1-2,.,.,TRBV6-5,CASGVAGVTNYGYTF,TGTGCCAGCGGGGTGGCAGGGGTGACTAACTATGGCTACACCTTC
TRBJ2-1,.,TRBD2,TRBV5-6,CASSLDLAGHNEQFF,TGTGCCAGCAGCTTGGACCTAGCGGGACACAATGAGCAGTTCTTC
TRBJ2-5,.,TRBD2,TRBV19,CASSIRIAGGPLETQYF,TGTGCCAGTAGTATTCGGATAGCGGGAGGGCCGTTAGAGACCCAGTACTTC
TRBJ2-1,.,.,TRBV29-1,CSVRTQGGNEQFF,TGCAGCGTAAGGACACAGGGCGGCAATGAGCAGTTCTTC
TRBJ1-2,.,.,TRBV11-2,CASSLGPNDGYTF,TGTGCCAGCAGCTTAGGGCCAAATGATGGCTACACCTTC
TRBJ2-2,.,.,TRBV20-1,CSASRGGDHTGELFF,TGCAGTGCTAGTAGAGGCGGTGATCACACCGGGGAGCTGTTTTTT
TRBJ1-5,.,.,TRBV5-6,CASSLNNQPQHF,TGTGCCAGCAGCCTTAACAATCAGCCCCAGCATTTT
TRBJ2-1,.,TRBD1,TRBV28,CASSTAGTGSYNEQFF,TGTGCCAGCAGCACTGCCGGGACAGGGTCCTACAATGAGCAGTTCTTC